The clone carrying this T cell receptor beta chain was observed a handful of times. Its target is not known. These data are taken from a study of T cell repertoires in cytomegalovirus infection. Broader study findings: Public TCR beta family frequency separated CMV-and-HLA carriers, including in an independent cohort.

Via MiXCR, TCRdb re-called the reads, giving one row per CDR3 protein. The repertoire holds almost 300,000 distinct CDR3 sequences, around 9.1% seen once, with more than 2.5% in the top ten. Sequenced: PBMCs. The clonotype comes from a human donor in good health (CMV status not recorded). Some clones in this sample may be carry-over from other donors' samples.

CDR3 amino acids: CASSQDGGYTF. As DNA, the CDR3 is TGTGCCAGCAGTCAGGATGGTGGCTACACCTTC. V and J are TRBV7-9 and TRBJ1-2, with unresolved D. CDR3 length equals 11 residues. The germline V gene has CDR1 SEHNR and CDR2 FQNEAQ (reference sequence). Trimming removed 6 bases at V and 7 bases at J, with 9 bases between.